Below are 8 T cell receptor beta chains sequenced from a single sample in a study of T cell repertoires in urothelial bladder cancer. Here immunoSEQ multiplex PCR was the method, and the copy in TCRdb shows in-frame clones only, minus some. This sample yields approximately 11,000 clones, of which more than 60% are seen a single time; less than 9% belongs to the top ten. The specimen was tumor-infiltrating cells from bladder cancer. The receptors stem from a human donor with a benign inflammatory bladder lesion.

A few counts support this clone. The V gene is TRBV30, the J gene TRBJ2-7; maybe TRBD2 (7 bases). Germline V gene data show CDR1 as GTSNPN and CDR2 as SVGIG (reference sequence). Trimming took 0 bases from V and 3 from J, leaving 12 bases between them. The CDR3 covers 14 residues. The CDR3 DNA reads as TGTGCCTGGAGTGTAGGGGGGGCCCTCTACGAGCAGTACTTC. Translated, it gives CAWSVGGALYEQYF.

J is TRBJ2-3 and V is TRBV5-1; 12 bases fit TRBD1. The germline V gene has CDR1 SGHRS and CDR2 YFSETQ. V lost 3 bases to trimming and J lost 5 bases; unmatched junction nucleotides: 7. The CDR3 sequence is 16 residues long. The CDR3 nucleotides are TGCGCCAGCAGCTCGGGGACAGGGGGCTTCAGAGATACGCAGTATTTT. Amino acid sequence: CASSSGTGGFRDTQYF.

The chain employs TRBV19 and TRBJ1-5; the D gene is possibly TRBD1 (5 bases). Germline-derived CDR1 and CDR2 are LNHDA and SQIVND (reference sequence). Between the trimmed V and J ends, which lost 3 bases and 4 bases, there was a span of 13 bases. This CDR3 is built from 15 residues. DNA for the CDR3: TGTGCCAGTAGTATGGCAGGGCAGTTTAATCAGCCCCAGCATTTT. This codes for CASSMAGQFNQPQHF.

The gene calls are TRBV5-1 and TRBJ2-3; 12 nucleotides align to TRBD2. Germline CDR1 SGHRS, CDR2 YFSETQ. The CDR3 has 15 residues. V trimming: 0 bases; J trimming: 9 bases; junction bases outside the gene matches: 5. CDR3 region: CASSLVLAGGRTQYF. The CDR3 DNA reads TGCGCCAGCAGCTTGGTGCTAGCGGGGGGGCGAACGCAGTATTTT.

This sequence joins TRBV11-2 and TRBJ1-5; D not certain. Trimming removed 2 bases from V and 5 bases from J, with 7 bases in between. The CDR3 totals 13 residues. Germline loops: CDR1 SGHAT, CDR2 FQNNGV. CDR3 sequence reads: CASSLYPHQPQHF. As DNA, the CDR3 is TGTGCCAGCAGCTTATACCCACATCAGCCCCAGCATTTT. The full variable domain, rest sourced from reference TRBV11-2 and TRBJ1-5, is EAGVAQSPRYKIIEKRQSVAFWCNPISGHATLYWYQQILGQGPKLLIQFQNNGVVDDSQLPKDRFSAERLKGVDSTLKIQPAKLEDSAVYLCASSLYPHQPQHFGDGTRLSIL.

This clone was found a few times. The V and J genes are TRBV7-9 and TRBJ1-3; 7 bases fit TRBD1. Germline loops: CDR1 SEHNR, CDR2 FQNEAQ (reference sequence). The trim removed 6 bases at V and 1 base at J, leaving 0 bases unmatched. This CDR3 region has 13 residues. CDR3 sequence: CASRTGSGNTIYF. CDR3 sequence (DNA): TGTGCCAGCAGGACAGGGTCTGGAAACACCATATATTTT.

The genes are TRBV18 and TRBJ1-1, with D uncertain. Trimming took 0 bases from V and 3 from J, leaving 11 bases between them. The CDR3 is made up of 15 amino acids. Germline V gene lookup returns CDR1 KGHSH and CDR2 LQKENI. CDR3 sequence reads: CASSPPGSSDTEAFF. CDR3 sequence (DNA): TGTGCCAGCTCACCACCGGGAAGTTCGGACACTGAAGCTTTCTTT. Based on the CDR3 plus reference TRBV18 and TRBJ1-1, the full variable domain is NAGVMQNPRHLVRRRGQEARLRCSPMKGHSHVYWYRQLPEEGLKFMVYLQKENIIDESGMPKERFSAEFPKEGPSILRIQQVVRGDSAAYFCASSPPGSSDTEAFFGQGTRLTVV.

This chain uses TRBV15 with TRBJ2-4; 9 positions agree with TRBD1. There are 14 residues in the CDR3. Trimming at V came to 5 bases and at J to 8 bases, leaving 7 bases not matched to a gene. Germline V gives CDR1 LNHNV, CDR2 YYDKDF (reference sequence). Here the CDR3 DNA reads TGTGCCACCAGCGGGGGGACAGGGAGGGACATTCAGTACTTC. Amino acids: CATSGGTGRDIQYF. Supplemented by reference TRBV15 and TRBJ2-4, the full variable domain reads DAMVIQNPRYQVTQFGKPVTLSCSQTLNHNVMYWYQQKSSQAPKLLFHYYDKDFNNEADTPDNFQSRRPNTSFCFLDIRSPGLGDTAMYLCATSGGTGRDIQYFGAGTRLSVL.